The 24 T cell receptor beta chains given below trace back to one sample, sequenced in a study of T cell repertoires in cytomegalovirus infection. TCRdb reanalysed the reads using MiXCR and keeps one entry per CDR3 protein. The data show 700,000 to 850,000 distinct CDR3 sequences, over 25% seen once. No antigen is known for these receptors. Sequenced here: cultured CD8+ T cells from PBMCs, sampled from culture after CMV antigen stimulation. The receptors were gathered from a human donor in good health (CMV status not recorded). Some clones in this sample may be carry-over from other donors' samples.

The chain employs TRBV7-8 and TRBJ2-6; possibly TRBD1 for D (5 bases). There are 15 residues in the CDR3. Germline V lookup: CDR1 SGHVS, CDR2 FQNEAQ. Trimming removed 1 base from V and 4 bases from J, with 8 bases in between. This CDR3 is CASSLEGPGANVLTF. CDR3 nucleotides: TGTGCCAGCAGCTTAGAGGGGCCAGGGGCCAACGTCCTGACTTTC.

The gene calls are TRBV5-4 and TRBJ1-2, with 9 bases that match TRBD1. V lost 1 base to trimming and J lost 8 bases; unmatched junction nucleotides: 6. The CDR3 extends over 14 amino acids. Germline CDR1 reads SGHNT; CDR2 reads YYREEE (reference sequence). The CDR3 loop reads CASSLIGQGNGYTF. CDR3 nucleotides: TGTGCCAGCAGCTTGATTGGACAGGGGAACGGCTACACCTTC.

The sample holds a few counts of this clonotype. The genes are TRBV12-3 or TRBV12-4 and TRBJ1-2, with 8 bases fitting TRBD1. The CDR3 contains 13 residues. Losses at the gene ends were 6 bases for V and 5 bases for J; bases not matched to a gene: 5. The chain's CDR3 is CASSAQGGYGYTF. The CDR3 DNA reads as TGTGCCAGCAGCGCACAGGGGGGATATGGCTACACCTTC.

The rearrangement joins TRBV28 to TRBJ1-1; D not resolved. CDR3 length: 15 amino acids. V lost 7 bases and J lost 0, with 15 bases in between. Germline V CDR1 and CDR2: MDHEN, SYDVKM. CDR3 region: CASTYVTFMNTEAFF. CDR3 in DNA: TGTGCCAGCACCTACGTGACTTTCATGAACACTGAAGCTTTCTTT.

The chain carries TRBV4-3 and TRBJ1-1; unclear D gene. This CDR3 comprises 15 residues. V was clipped by 0 bases and J by 1 base, with 9 bases between them. The germline V gene encodes CDR1 LGHNA and CDR2 YSLEER. This CDR3 reads CASSQDPQSNTEAFF. CDR3 in DNA: TGCGCCAGCAGCCAAGATCCCCAATCGAACACTGAAGCTTTCTTT.

The chain recombines TRBV6-6 with TRBJ1-1; D perhaps matches TRBD1 (5 bases). This CDR3 contains 16 residues. Trimming left V 6 bases short and J 2 bases short, with 19 bases between. CDR1 is MNHNY, CDR2 SVGAGI, per germline (reference sequence). The CDR3 nucleotides read TGTGCCAGCAGCAACGGGGGGGGTTTCCGTAACACTGAAGCTTTCTTT. It yields the protein CASSNGGGFRNTEAFF.

The sample holds many counts of this clonotype. The V call is TRBV6-2 or TRBV6-3, the J call TRBJ2-1; 7 bases line up with TRBD1. This CDR3 contains 15 residues. V lost 7 bases to trimming and J lost 2 bases; unmatched junction nucleotides: 8. Germline V gene lookup returns CDR1 MNHEY and CDR2 SVGEGT. The CDR3 coding sequence is TGTGCCAGCACCCCAGACAGGGCCGCCTACAATGAGCAGTTCTTC. It codes for CASTPDRAAYNEQFF.

About this clonotype: A read error is possible here, since a much larger clone lies one base away. The V call is TRBV6-6, the J call TRBJ1-2, with D perhaps TRBD1 (6 bases). The germline CDR1 and CDR2 sequences are MNHNY and SVGAGI (reference sequence). The CDR3 spans 13 residues. V was clipped by 2 bases and J by 4 bases, with 8 bases between them. The CDR3 is CASSYPDSYGYTF. For the CDR3, the DNA is TGTGCCAGCAGTTACCCGGACAGCTATGGCTACACCTTC.

This clonotype has at least ten counts. V gene TRBV7-6 combines with J gene TRBJ2-1, with D hard to call. CDR3 length: 17 amino acids. Trimming shortened V by 2 bases and J by 0 bases, and 14 bases separated the two germline ends. Germline V lookup: CDR1 SGHVS, CDR2 FNYEAQ. CDR3 DNA: TGTGCCAGCAGCTTAAGAAGTCCCCAAAGCTCCTACAATGAGCAGTTCTTC. Its translation: CASSLRSPQSSYNEQFF.

This clonotype was found once. The chain carries TRBV5-8 and TRBJ2-2; D unclear. Trimming pared 1 base from V and 2 bases from J, leaving 6 bases between. The CDR3 runs 14 residues. The germline V gene encodes CDR1 SGHTS and CDR2 YDEGEE. The CDR3 region has the DNA TGTGCCAGCAGCTTGAGTCAAAACACCGGGGAGCTGTTTTTT. This encodes CASSLSQNTGELFF.

The CDR3 bases are TGTGCTAGTGGTTTGGGACCACAGGGGTATGGACCAGATACGCAGTATTTT. Protein sequence: CASGLGPQGYGPDTQYF. The V call is TRBV12-5, the J call TRBJ2-3; 7 bases are shared with TRBD1. Trimming at V came to 1 base and at J to 4 bases, leaving 11 bases not matched to a gene. The CDR3 extends over 17 amino acids. Germline V gene lookup returns CDR1 LGHNT and CDR2 FRNRAP.

The chain is built from TRBV27 and TRBJ1-2, with D maybe TRBD1 (5 bases). Between the trimmed V and J ends, which lost 3 bases and 6 bases, there was a span of 14 bases. Germline V lookup: CDR1 MNHEY, CDR2 SMNVEV (reference sequence). The CDR3 sequence is 14 residues long. The DNA of the CDR3 is TGTGCCAGCAGTTTCTCGCCCGGGGCCCATGGCTACACCTTC. Its translation is CASSFSPGAHGYTF.

This clonotype was counted between two and nine times. The chain joins TRBV11-2 to TRBJ2-1; TRBD2 aligns across 14 bases. CDR1 is SGHAT, CDR2 FQNNGV, per germline. CDR3 size: 17 residues. V shed 5 bases and J 3 bases; nucleotides not matched to a gene: 6. CDR3 nucleotide sequence: TGTGCCAGCAGCCAGACTAGCGGGGGGGCGGACTACAATGAGCAGTTCTTC. It is translated as CASSQTSGGADYNEQFF.

In this sample, this clonotype turned up once. CDR3 in amino acids: CASSTWTGANVLTF. The CDR3 coding sequence is TGTGCCAGCAGTACGTGGACCGGGGCCAACGTCCTGACTTTC. The V and J genes are TRBV6-6 and TRBJ2-6; D not resolved. The length of the CDR3 is 14 residues. CDR1 is MNHNY, CDR2 SVGAGI, per germline (reference sequence). V lost 5 bases and J lost 4, with 9 bases in between.

This clonotype was observed a handful of times. The gene calls are TRBV6-6 and TRBJ1-6; D not resolved. V was trimmed by 2 bases and J by 2 bases, leaving 10 bases between them. There are 16 residues in the CDR3. The germline V gene has CDR1 MNHNY and CDR2 SVGAGI (reference sequence). In nucleotides, the CDR3 is TGTGCCAGCAGTTACATGGGGAGCACCTATAATTCACCCCTCCACTTT. This gives the protein CASSYMGSTYNSPLHF.

V gene TRBV7-9 combines with J gene TRBJ1-1; no firm D call. The CDR3 spans 15 residues. CDR1 is SEHNR, CDR2 FQNEAQ, per germline (reference sequence). Trimming cost V 4 bases and J 1 base, with 13 bases left between them. In DNA form, the CDR3 reads TGTGCCAGCAGCTCCCCGTCGACACAGAACACTGAAGCTTTCTTT. This gives the protein CASSSPSTQNTEAFF.

This clonotype was detected many times. The rearrangement joins TRBV6-1 to TRBJ2-3; no clear D. Germline lookup yields CDR1 MNHNS and CDR2 SASEGT. The CDR3 totals 12 residues. Trimming took 6 bases from V and 0 from J, leaving 4 bases between them. The CDR3 is CASRVSTDTQYF. The CDR3 bases are TGTGCCAGCAGGGTCAGCACAGATACGCAGTATTTT.

In its sample, this clonotype was seen many times. J is TRBJ1-2 and V is TRBV7-2; no firm D call. The V end was cut by 2 bases, the J end by 1 base, with 5 bases between. This CDR3 has 13 amino acids. Germline V CDR1 and CDR2: SGHTA, FQGNSA. The CDR3 bases are TGTGCCAGCAGCTTATCAGATAACTATGGCTACACCTTC. As protein: CASSLSDNYGYTF.

This clonotype occurred a few times. J is TRBJ2-1 and V is TRBV7-3, with 11 bases aligning to TRBD2. The CDR3 has 15 amino acids. CDR1 and CDR2 from the germline V gene are SGHTA and FQGTGA. The J segment lost 5 bases and the V segment lost 8 bases, leaving 8 bases of the junction unmatched. The CDR3 region is CASGLAGSTNNEQFF. Written as DNA, the CDR3 is TGTGCCAGCGGACTAGCGGGTTCTACGAACAATGAGCAGTTCTTC.

The V gene is TRBV6-1, the J gene TRBJ2-4; D is unclear. The V end lost 1 base, the J end lost 3 bases, and 7 bases lay between the germline ends. Germline loops: CDR1 MNHNS, CDR2 SASEGT. The CDR3 has 14 amino acids. CDR3 in amino acids: CASSEGWGKNIQYF. CDR3 sequence (DNA): TGTGCCAGCAGTGAAGGGTGGGGCAAAAACATTCAGTACTTC.

This clonotype was detected only a few times. The rearrangement uses TRBV11-1 and TRBJ2-1, with TRBD1 identical over 10 bases. This CDR3 is 18 amino acids long. The V gene end was trimmed by 3 bases and the J gene end by 5 bases; junction bases not matched to a gene: 13. Germline V gene data show CDR1 as SGHAT and CDR2 as FQDESV (reference sequence). This chain's CDR3 is CASSFLLRTGTGDNEQFF. The DNA for the CDR3 is TGTGCCAGCAGCTTCTTACTGAGAACCGGGACAGGGGACAATGAGCAGTTCTTC.

The sample holds a few counts of this clonotype. The rearrangement joins TRBV27 to TRBJ2-3; 11 positions agree with TRBD2. The CDR3 spans 15 residues. The V and J ends lost 3 bases and 4 bases, in that order; junction bases with no gene match: 3. Germline V gives CDR1 MNHEY, CDR2 SMNVEV (reference sequence). The CDR3 nucleotides are TGTGCCAGCAGTTTTCTGGGACTAGCGGCAGATACGCAGTATTTT. Protein: CASSFLGLAADTQYF.

A single count supports this clonotype. The chain recombines TRBV13 with TRBJ2-5; TRBD2 might be the D (5 bases). Germline loops: CDR1 PRHDT, CDR2 FYEKMQ (reference sequence). Deletions cut 4 bases from V and 1 base from J, with 13 bases between. The CDR3 spans 15 residues. The CDR3 region is CASSSYPGFQETQYF. The CDR3 DNA sequence: TGTGCCAGCAGCTCTTACCCGGGATTCCAAGAGACCCAGTACTTC.

The chain joins TRBV19 to TRBJ1-1; maybe TRBD1 (6 bases). CDR1 is LNHDA and CDR2 is SQIVND in the germline V gene (reference sequence). The CDR3 has 14 amino acids. V lost 4 bases, J lost 8 bases, and 17 bases lay in between. For the CDR3, the DNA is TGTGCCAGTAGTAAGCTGATTCAGGGGTTCGAAGCTTTCTTT. This translates into CASSKLIQGFEAFF.